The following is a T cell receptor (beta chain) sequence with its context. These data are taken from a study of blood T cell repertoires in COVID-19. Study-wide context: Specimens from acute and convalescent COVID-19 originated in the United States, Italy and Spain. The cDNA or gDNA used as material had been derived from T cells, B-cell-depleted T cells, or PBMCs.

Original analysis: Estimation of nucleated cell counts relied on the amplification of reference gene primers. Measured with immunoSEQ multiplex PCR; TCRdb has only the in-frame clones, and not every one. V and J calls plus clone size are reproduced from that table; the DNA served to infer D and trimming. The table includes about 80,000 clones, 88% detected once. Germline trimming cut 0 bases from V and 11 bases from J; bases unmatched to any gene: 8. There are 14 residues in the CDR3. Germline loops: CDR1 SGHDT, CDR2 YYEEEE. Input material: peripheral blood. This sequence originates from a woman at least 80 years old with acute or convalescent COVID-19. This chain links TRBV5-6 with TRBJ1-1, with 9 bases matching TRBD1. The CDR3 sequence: CASSLGDRVYSAFF. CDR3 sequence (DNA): TGTGCCAGCAGCTTGGGGGACAGGGTTTATTCGGCTTTCTTT.